The rows below give T cell receptor beta chains drawn from one sample of a study of CD8 T cells in ankylosing spondylitis. TCRdb fed the 5' RACE reads into MiXCR, producing one record per CDR3 protein. This sample has roughly 350,000 distinct CDR3 sequences, with 6.5% to 10% found just once. The sequenced material came from blood, either unsorted or a sorted T cell fraction (not recorded which). All receptors come from a male donor with ankylosing spondylitis. The CDR3 runs from the conserved cysteine through the conserved F or W. D genes are given only for firm matches. Some rows have no size entry. The others give once, few or many, or a class for an expanded clone.

.,TRBD1,TRBJ2-7,TRBV6-2/TRBV6-3,CASRRDRVDEQYF,TGTGCCAGCAGAAGGGACAGGGTAGACGAGCAGTACTTC
.,.,TRBJ1-1,TRBV30,CAWSVNLQGEAFF,TGTGCCTGGAGTGTAAACTTACAGGGTGAAGCTTTCTTT
few,.,TRBJ2-1,TRBV11-2,CASSLTNEQFF,TGTGCCAGCAGCTTAACGAATGAGCAGTTCTTC
many,TRBD2,TRBJ2-1,TRBV12-5,CASGLVVGGRDEQFF,TGTGCTAGTGGTTTGGTAGTGGGGGGGAGGGATGAGCAGTTCTTC
many,TRBD2,TRBJ2-1,TRBV5-1,CASSPPLAGGDNEQFF,TGCGCCAGCAGCCCGCCACTGGCGGGAGGAGATAATGAGCAGTTCTTC
many,.,TRBJ2-7,TRBV20-1,CSARAQGLHEQYF,TGCAGTGCTAGAGCCCAGGGGCTCCACGAGCAGTACTTC
few,.,TRBJ2-1,TRBV11-2,CASSFDDYGTASYNEQFF,TGTGCCAGCAGCTTCGATGATTACGGGACGGCCTCCTACAATGAGCAGTTCTTC
many,TRBD2,TRBJ2-1,TRBV5-1,CASSLASGTNSYNEQFF,TGCGCCAGCAGCTTGGCTAGCGGGACTAACTCCTACAATGAGCAGTTCTTC
many,.,TRBJ2-1,TRBV5-5,CASTLSPYNEQFF,TGTGCCAGCACCCTATCCCCCTACAATGAGCAGTTCTTC
.,.,TRBJ1-3,TRBV6-1,CASKLNPGQSSDTIYF,TGTGCCAGTAAGCTTAACCCGGGACAAAGTTCCGACACCATATATTTT
many,.,TRBJ2-1,TRBV12-3/TRBV12-4,CASSLTQAATYNEQFF,TGTGCCAGCAGTTTAACGCAGGCGGCAACCTACAATGAGCAGTTCTTC
many,.,TRBJ1-1,TRBV6-1,CASSREGGRGEAFF,TGTGCCAGCAGTCGAGAAGGGGGGAGGGGAGAAGCTTTCTTT
few,.,TRBJ2-1,TRBV29-1,CSTREGRAYNEQFF,TGCAGCACCCGTGAGGGCAGGGCCTACAATGAGCAGTTCTTC
few,.,TRBJ2-5,TRBV18,CASSYRGQETQYF,TGTGCCAGCTCATACCGGGGACAAGAGACCCAGTACTTC
many,.,TRBJ1-1,TRBV7-9,CASSVQGGVTEAFF,TGTGCCAGCAGCGTACAGGGTGGTGTCACTGAAGCTTTCTTT
few,.,TRBJ2-7,TRBV6-5,CASSYSAWSYEQYF,TGTGCCAGCAGTTACTCCGCCTGGTCCTACGAGCAGTACTTC
many,TRBD2,TRBJ2-1,TRBV4-2,CASSQVSGGANEQFF,TGTGCCAGCAGCCAAGTTTCGGGAGGGGCCAATGAGCAGTTCTTC
many,TRBD2,TRBJ2-2,TRBV14,CASSQNGLAGDRELFF,TGTGCCAGCAGCCAAAACGGACTAGCGGGAGACAGGGAGCTGTTTTTT
many,TRBD1,TRBJ1-2,TRBV5-1,CASSLKGQGEDYTF,TGCGCCAGCAGCTTGAAGGGACAGGGAGAGGACTACACCTTC
.,TRBD2,TRBJ2-3,TRBV5-1,CASSNPSGRSDTQYF,TGCGCCAGCAGCAACCCTAGCGGGAGGTCAGATACGCAGTATTTT
.,.,TRBJ2-5,TRBV20-1,CSARGARYQETQYF,TGCAGTGCTCGAGGAGCGAGGTACCAAGAGACCCAGTACTTC
few,.,TRBJ2-1,TRBV3-1,CASSQAAGTKQFF,TGTGCCAGCAGCCAAGCGGCCGGGACCAAGCAGTTCTTC
.,TRBD1,TRBJ1-4,TRBV5-1,CASSFTGDPTALHEKLFF,TGCGCCAGCAGCTTTACAGGGGACCCCACCGCCCTGCATGAAAAACTGTTTTTT
.,.,TRBJ1-1,TRBV19,CASSATHAEAFF,TGTGCCAGTAGCGCTACACACGCTGAAGCTTTCTTT
many,.,TRBJ1-2,TRBV27,CASSRDPSRGYTF,TGTGCCAGCAGTCGTGACCCCTCTCGAGGCTACACCTTC
many,TRBD2,TRBJ2-1,TRBV4-3,CASSQAAGGRNEQFF,TGCGCCAGCAGCCAAGCGGCGGGAGGTCGCAATGAGCAGTTCTTC
few,.,TRBJ2-1,TRBV25-1,CASSVTSDNEQFF,TGTGCCAGCAGTGTGACCTCCGACAATGAGCAGTTCTTC
.,TRBD1,TRBJ1-6,TRBV6-1,CASRNPPGQGNSPLHF,TGTGCCAGCAGAAACCCACCGGGACAGGGAAACTCACCCCTCCACTTT
.,TRBD1,TRBJ2-6,TRBV18,CASSPQGQGASGANVLTF,TGTGCCAGCTCCCCCCAAGGACAGGGGGCGTCTGGGGCCAACGTCCTGACTTTC
few,TRBD2,TRBJ2-1,TRBV28,CASTPGGVSVNEQFF,TGTGCCAGCACCCCCGGGGGGGTCAGTGTGAATGAGCAGTTCTTC
few,.,TRBJ2-7,TRBV14,CASSQGNWVYERYF,TGTGCCAGCAGCCAAGGGAATTGGGTCTACGAGCGGTACTTC
few,.,TRBJ2-3,TRBV7-8,CASSLFDMRSSTDTQYF,TGTGCCAGCAGCTTGTTCGACATGCGATCTAGCACAGATACGCAGTATTTT
many,.,TRBJ1-3,TRBV5-1,CASSLIGASGNTIYF,TGCGCCAGCAGCTTGATCGGGGCCTCTGGAAACACCATATATTTT
.,TRBD1,TRBJ1-4,TRBV3-1,CATGPGTGSRKLFF,TGTGCCACTGGCCCCGGGACAGGGAGTCGAAAACTGTTTTTT
.,.,TRBJ2-1,TRBV5-1,CASSPLGDNEQFF,TGCGCCAGCAGCCCCCTGGGGGACAATGAGCAGTTCTTC
.,TRBD2,TRBJ2-4,TRBV5-6,CASSSAAGLVQNIQYF,TGTGCCAGCAGCTCCGCGGCGGGACTAGTCCAAAACATTCAGTACTTC
few,TRBD2,TRBJ2-1,TRBV20-1,CSALATSGIHEQFF,TGCAGTGCCCTAGCTACTAGCGGGATCCATGAGCAGTTCTTC
many,.,TRBJ1-6,TRBV12-3/TRBV12-4,CASTTGFRISPLHF,TGTGCCAGCACCACAGGGTTTCGAATTTCACCCCTCCACTTT
.,.,TRBJ1-4,TRBV7-2,CASSPRAYPEKLFF,TGTGCCAGCAGCCCCAGGGCCTACCCTGAAAAACTGTTTTTT
.,.,TRBJ2-2,TRBV20-1,CSARHSGNTGELFF,TGCAGTGCTCGACATAGCGGAAACACCGGGGAGCTGTTTTTT
many,.,TRBJ2-3,TRBV20-1,CSATLSEGLTDTQYF,TGCAGTGCTACCCTATCGGAGGGGCTCACAGATACGCAGTATTTT
.,.,TRBJ2-7,TRBV27,CASSFGPTGPEQYF,TGTGCCAGCAGCTTCGGCCCCACAGGGCCCGAGCAGTACTTC
.,TRBD2,TRBJ2-1,TRBV29-1,CSVPTSGRYNEQFF,TGCAGCGTTCCGACTAGCGGGAGGTACAATGAGCAGTTCTTC
few,.,TRBJ1-4,TRBV6-2/TRBV6-3,CASTRDSDNEKLFF,TGTGCCAGCACCCGGGACTCAGATAATGAAAAACTGTTTTTT
many,TRBD1,TRBJ1-1,TRBV15,CATSRDRGLSEAFF,TGTGCCACCAGCAGGGACAGGGGGCTTTCTGAAGCTTTCTTT
.,.,TRBJ2-7,TRBV29-1,CSVSGGMTGNSYEQYF,TGCAGCGTATCGGGGGGGATGACAGGGAATTCCTACGAGCAGTACTTC
.,.,TRBJ2-2,TRBV25-1,CASSEFNQPGELFF,TGTGCCAGCAGTGAATTCAATCAGCCCGGGGAGCTGTTTTTT
many,.,TRBJ2-4,TRBV12-3/TRBV12-4,CASTLRGDIQYF,TGTGCCAGCACATTAAGGGGGGACATTCAGTACTTC
.,TRBD2,TRBJ2-1,TRBV11-1,CASSFSGTSGRNEQFF,TGTGCCAGCAGCTTCTCTGGGACTAGCGGGAGGAATGAGCAGTTCTTC
many,TRBD2,TRBJ2-2,TRBV4-3,CASSQQTSGNTGELFF,TGCGCCAGCAGCCAACAAACTAGCGGAAACACCGGGGAGCTGTTTTTT
.,TRBD1,TRBJ1-1,TRBV18,CASSPDRGSSTEAFF,TGTGCCAGCTCACCCGACAGGGGGTCGAGCACTGAAGCTTTCTTT
.,TRBD1,TRBJ2-7,TRBV12-3/TRBV12-4,CAISEDRGSYEQYF,TGTGCCATCTCGGAAGACAGGGGGTCCTACGAGCAGTACTTC
few,TRBD1,TRBJ2-3,TRBV7-3,CASSLGGRGRTDTQYF,TGTGCCAGCAGCTTAGGTGGCAGGGGGCGGACAGATACGCAGTATTTT
.,.,TRBJ2-2,TRBV7-2,CASSLDGYTGELFF,TGTGCCAGCAGCTTAGACGGTTACACCGGGGAGCTGTTTTTT